The 2 T cell receptor beta chains listed next were all sequenced from one sample in a study of cytomegalovirus exposure and HLA in healthy donors. The PCR was carried out with 60 Vbeta primers and 13 Jbeta primers. Data came from immunoSEQ multiplex PCR; TCRdb stores just in-frame clones and leaves some out. The sample has about 190,000 clones, roughly 80% seen once. The sample taken for sequencing was PBMCs. These TCRs come from a woman aged 18-29 years in good health and CMV-seronegative.

The chain combines TRBV7-9 with TRBJ2-7; no firm D call. The V and J ends lost 5 bases and 0 bases respectively, with 14 bases between them. The germline gives CDR1 SEHNR, CDR2 FQNEAQ (reference sequence). The CDR3 covers 15 residues. The CDR3, as DNA: TGTGCCAGCAGCCCAGCGCCGGTGGCCTCCTACGAGCAGTACTTC. Encoded protein: CASSPAPVASYEQYF. Filled out from reference TRBV7-9 and TRBJ2-7, the complete variable domain reads DTGVSQNPRHKITKRGQNVTFRCDPISEHNRLYWYRQTLGQGPEFLTYFQNEAQLEKSRLLSDRFSAERPKGSFSTLEIQRTEQGDSAMYLCASSPAPVASYEQYFGPGTRLTVT.

This sequence joins TRBV15 and TRBJ2-7, with 9 bases lining up with TRBD1. The CDR3 runs to 14 residues. Per the germline V gene, CDR1 is LNHNV and CDR2 is YYDKDF (reference sequence). J gave up 4 bases and V 4 bases, and 5 bases lay outside the gene matches. Here the CDR3 DNA reads TGTGCCACCAGCACCGACAGGGGGAGGTACGAGCAGTACTTC. Its protein is CATSTDRGRYEQYF. Filled out from reference TRBV15 and TRBJ2-7, the complete variable domain reads DAMVIQNPRYQVTQFGKPVTLSCSQTLNHNVMYWYQQKSSQAPKLLFHYYDKDFNNEADTPDNFQSRRPNTSFCFLDIRSPGLGDTAMYLCATSTDRGRYEQYFGPGTRLTVT.